This T cell receptor beta chain was recovered during a study of CD8+ T cells in alopecia areata. Treatment: oral pan-JAK inhibitor, 5-10 mg twice daily. PBMCs, the starting material, were the source of sorted CD4+ and CD8+ T cells. A word on this clone: What it binds is unknown.

This CDR3 spans 14 amino acids. Between the trimmed V and J ends, which lost 0 bases and 0 bases, there was a span of 7 bases. The germline V gene has CDR1 GTSNPN and CDR2 SVGIG (reference sequence). cDNA prepared by RNA extraction and subsequent reverse transcription served as the template for sequencing. The repertoire was sequenced with immunoSEQ multiplex PCR; TCRdb's copy has only in-frame clones and lacks some. The sample contains roughly 120,000 clones, roughly 50% of which appear only once. Findings and limits, study-wide: Amid tofacitinib therapy, many expanded lesional clones stayed present in scalp and blood. When scalp samples are sequenced, resident alphabeta T cells of normal skin are also captured.

The chain combines TRBV30 with TRBJ2-3; a weak D match, TRBD1 (5 bases). This TCR was recovered from a human donor with alopecia areata. The specimen comprised CD8+ T cells sorted from blood, sampled at week 4, from a patient treated with tofacitinib. The CDR3 here is CAWSVGASTDTQYF. As DNA, the CDR3 is TGTGCCTGGAGTGTTGGGGCAAGCACAGATACGCAGTATTTT.